This TCR beta chain was captured by sequencing in a study of cytomegalovirus exposure and HLA in healthy donors. Study in general: Earlier results showed 90 million to 120 million unique TCR beta sequences derived from roughly 180 million T cells.

PCR used 60 Vbeta primers and 13 Jbeta primers. Repertoires were generated with immunoSEQ multiplex PCR, while TCRdb's copy carries only in-frame clones and drops some. The data hold approximately 75,000 clones, with 74% observed a single time. The germline V and J ends were trimmed by 1 base and 3 bases, with 7 bases remaining between them. The CDR3 extends over 14 amino acids. The germline V gene encodes CDR1 MGHRA and CDR2 YSYEKL. This clonotype was sampled from an older woman in good health and CMV-seropositive. This chain uses TRBV4-1 with TRBJ1-5; unclear D gene. Sequenced: PBMCs. DNA of the CDR3: TGCGCCAGCAGCCAAGCGGGAAACAATCAGCCCCAGCATTTT. This codes for CASSQAGNNQPQHF.